Below, 24 T cell receptor beta chains from the same sample are listed, as sequenced in a study of vaccination and CD4 T cells after COVID-19. Treatment here: roughly 10-day PBMC culture with coronavirus spike peptide pools or control peptides (ViraFEST assay). Sequencing of the DNA from cultured CD4+ T cells was carried out with the Oncomine TCR Beta short-read assay. TCRdb passed the PCR reads through MiXCR, listing each CDR3 protein once. This table has 11,000 or so distinct CDR3 sequences, 45% to 75% appearing once. No antigen has been assigned to these receptors. The sequenced material came from CD4+ T cells from blood, cultured in vitro. These receptors all stem from a human donor who had recovered from COVID-19.

In DNA, the CDR3 is TGTGCCAGCCACCTCCGCGGGGGCACCGGGGAGCTGTTTTTT. Residues: CASHLRGGTGELFF. The chain recombines TRBV2 with TRBJ2-2, with 7 bases aligning to TRBD2. V lost 8 bases to trimming and J lost 4 bases; unmatched junction nucleotides: 7. CDR3 length: 14 residues. Germline V gives CDR1 SNHLY, CDR2 FYNNEI.

The rearrangement joins TRBV5-4 to TRBJ2-3, with 9 bases fitting TRBD1. Trimming removed 4 bases from V and 3 bases from J; junction bases left unmatched: 3. From germline, CDR1 is SGHNT and CDR2 YYREEE (reference sequence). CDR3 length equals 14 residues. CDR3 bases: TGTGCCAGCAGCCCCGGACAGGGGACAGATACGCAGTATTTT. Amino acids: CASSPGQGTDTQYF.

The table lists this clonotype with a count of one. J is TRBJ1-1 and V is TRBV7-6; tentative D call: TRBD1 (5 bases). Germline values: CDR1 SGHVS, CDR2 FNYEAQ. The germline V and J ends were trimmed by 4 bases and 1 base, with 7 bases remaining between them. The CDR3 contains 13 residues. CDR3 region: CASSSGPNTEAFF. The CDR3 DNA sequence: TGTGCCAGCAGCTCGGGACCGAACACTGAAGCTTTCTTT.

This clonotype was counted a few times. The chain has TRBV20-1 and TRBJ2-3, with 11 positions matching TRBD1. The CDR3 has 18 amino acids. Trimming took 1 base from V and 0 from J; bases not matched to a gene: 9. Germline assignment: CDR1 DFQATT and CDR2 SNEGSKA (reference sequence). The CDR3 DNA is TGCAGTGCTAGAGTTTTCGGGACAGGGGGTTCTAGCACAGATACGCAGTATTTT. It is translated as CSARVFGTGGSSTDTQYF.

This chain uses TRBV12-3 or TRBV12-4 with TRBJ2-2, with TRBD2 matching 11 bases. CDR3 length: 18 amino acids. V was clipped by 3 bases and J by 5 bases; unmatched bases: 11. The CDR3, as DNA: TGTGCCAGCAGTTTCGGGCTGGGGCTAGCGGGGGGTACCGGGGAGCTGTTTTTT. Its translation is CASSFGLGLAGGTGELFF.

This clonotype has a handful of counts. The rearrangement joins TRBV30 to TRBJ1-6; TRBD1 is a possible D gene (6 bases). This CDR3 is built from 16 residues. Looked up from germline, CDR1 is GTSNPN and CDR2 is SVGIG (reference sequence). Trimming removed 0 bases at V and 5 bases at J, with 14 bases between. The CDR3: CAWSVYSGANNSPLHF. In nucleotides, the CDR3 is TGTGCCTGGAGTGTATACTCAGGGGCCAATAATTCACCCCTCCACTTT.

The chain uses TRBV18 and TRBJ1-5, with TRBD1 matching 9 bases. Germline lookup yields CDR1 KGHSH and CDR2 LQKENI. Unmatched junction bases numbered 6, after V lost 2 bases and J lost 4 bases. The length of the CDR3 is 16 residues. CDR3 region: CASSPGTGQGNQPQHF. DNA for the CDR3: TGTGCCAGCTCACCAGGAACAGGACAGGGGAATCAGCCCCAGCATTTT.

The chain employs TRBV20-1 and TRBJ1-2; tentative D call: TRBD1 (5 bases). The V gene's germline CDR1 is DFQATT and CDR2 SNEGSKA (reference sequence). Trimming stripped 5 bases from V and 3 bases from J, with 7 bases between. There are 11 residues in the CDR3. The CDR3 DNA reads as TGCAGTGCTCAGACAGACTATGGCTACACCTTC. It codes for CSAQTDYGYTF.

This clonotype was found a few times. The V and J genes are TRBV19 and TRBJ2-5, with 8 bases aligning to TRBD2. J was trimmed by 5 bases and V by 6 bases; bases with no gene match: 2. This CDR3 contains 12 residues. Germline V CDR1 and CDR2: LNHDA, SQIVND (reference sequence). CDR3 in DNA: TGTGCCAGTAGGGGCGGGAGGGAGACCCAGTACTTC. Amino acids: CASRGGRETQYF.

This clonotype was found a few times. This chain joins TRBV6-2 or TRBV6-3 and TRBJ1-1; 7 positions match TRBD1. V lost 3 bases, J lost 3 bases, and 1 base stayed unmatched. The CDR3 is made up of 13 amino acids. Germline V gives CDR1 MNHEY, CDR2 SVGEGT. Here the CDR3 reads CASSYTGDTEAFF. The CDR3 region has the DNA TGTGCCAGCAGTTATACAGGGGACACTGAAGCTTTCTTT.

This chain joins TRBV25-1 and TRBJ2-7, with D possibly called TRBD1 or TRBD2 (5 bases each). Between the trimmed V and J ends, which lost 3 bases and 4 bases, there was a span of 16 bases. This CDR3 contains 15 residues. Germline CDR1 MGHDK, CDR2 SYGVNS. CDR3 bases: TGTGCCAGCAGTGATCAGGGAGACAAACCGTACGAGCAGTACTTC. This sequence encodes CASSDQGDKPYEQYF.

In the case of this clonotype: Sequence at one end of the junction differs from germline and may be a read error. The chain employs TRBV11-2 and TRBJ2-2; 9 nucleotides match TRBD1. The CDR3 has 17 residues. The germline CDR1 and CDR2 sequences are SGHAT and FQNNGV. The CDR3 is CASNNIPGQGNTGELFF. DNA for the CDR3: TGCGCCAGCAACAACATACCGGGACAGGGTAACACCGGGGAGCTGTTTTTT.

V usage is TRBV20-1 and J usage is TRBJ2-7; D is undetermined. CDR1 and CDR2 from the germline V gene are DFQATT and SNEGSKA (reference sequence). Trimming took 4 bases from V and 0 from J, leaving 7 bases between them. The CDR3 length is 12 residues. CDR3 region: CSATSSSYEQYF. The DNA for the CDR3 is TGCAGTGCTACATCCAGCTCCTACGAGCAGTACTTC.

This chain links TRBV7-2 with TRBJ1-5, with 12 positions matching TRBD1. Trimming removed 2 bases from V and 6 bases from J; junction bases left unmatched: 5. This CDR3 spans 16 amino acids. Germline CDR1 SGHTA, CDR2 FQGNSA. Written as DNA, the CDR3 is TGTGCCAGCAGCTTATTGGGACAGGGGGCAGTTCAGCCCCAGCATTTT. Encoded protein: CASSLLGQGAVQPQHF.

The chain combines TRBV7-9 with TRBJ1-1; 9 bases map to TRBD1. V gave up 4 bases and J gave up 11 bases; unmatched junction bases: 5. CDR1 and CDR2 (germline): SEHNR, FQNEAQ (reference sequence). There are 12 residues in the CDR3. The CDR3 sequence is CASSSDRGRAFF. In DNA form, the CDR3 reads TGTGCCAGCAGCTCGGACAGGGGTAGGGCTTTCTTT.

The rearrangement uses TRBV27 and TRBJ2-1; 12 bases are a match to TRBD2. This CDR3 is built from 16 residues. V was clipped by 7 bases and J by 4 bases; unmatched bases: 8. Germline lookup yields CDR1 MNHEY and CDR2 SMNVEV (reference sequence). The CDR3 reads CASKTEGTSGYNEQFF. The CDR3 region has the DNA TGTGCCAGCAAAACAGAAGGGACTAGCGGGTACAATGAGCAGTTCTTC.

The chain joins TRBV27 to TRBJ1-5; no reliable D call. CDR3 length: 15 amino acids. The V gene lost 4 bases and the J gene lost 2 bases, with 12 bases spanning the gap. Germline CDR1 reads MNHEY; CDR2 reads SMNVEV (reference sequence). Here the CDR3 reads CASSSAEGGNQPQHF. Written as DNA, the CDR3 is TGTGCCAGCAGTTCAGCCGAGGGAGGCAATCAGCCCCAGCATTTT.

The chain recombines TRBV20-1 with TRBJ1-5; D gene unclear. Germline CDR1 reads DFQATT; CDR2 reads SNEGSKA (reference sequence). This CDR3 region has 17 residues. V lost 0 bases to trimming and J lost 0 bases, with 15 bases between them. CDR3 sequence: CSARDPSIGVSNQPQHF. As DNA, the CDR3 is TGCAGTGCTAGAGACCCTTCGATTGGGGTTAGCAATCAGCCCCAGCATTTT.

This clonotype has a handful of counts. The chain couples TRBV24-1 to TRBJ2-1; D is tentatively TRBD1 or TRBD2 (5 bases each). The CDR3 is made up of 18 amino acids. Trimming took 4 bases from V and 0 from J, leaving 18 bases between them. Germline-derived CDR1 and CDR2 are KGHDR and SFDVKD. The CDR3 DNA reads as TGTGCCACCAGTGACACCCTACGGGGCTTGAGCTCCTACAATGAGCAGTTCTTC. It specifies CATSDTLRGLSSYNEQFF.

The V and J genes are TRBV20-1 and TRBJ2-5; 8 nucleotides align to TRBD2. CDR1 DFQATT and CDR2 SNEGSKA come from the germline V gene (reference sequence). The junction had 8 bases not matched to a gene; V was cut back by 6 bases and J by 2 bases. The CDR3 is 14 residues long. CDR3 protein: CSARGLVQQETQYF. The CDR3 DNA reads TGCAGTGCCCGGGGACTAGTGCAGCAAGAGACCCAGTACTTC.

In this sample, this clonotype turned up once. The germline gene is not matched at one end of the junction; a read error may be the cause. The chain carries TRBV20-1 and TRBJ2-5; the D gene could be TRBD1 or TRBD2 (5 bases each). In germline, CDR1 is DFQATT, CDR2 SNEGSKA (reference sequence). CDR3 length equals 17 residues. This CDR3 reads CSARDSWVQGEREAQYF. The CDR3 DNA sequence: TGCAGTGCTAGAGATTCATGGGTCCAGGGAGAGCGAGAGGCCCAGTACTTC.

This clonotype was observed a single time. Germline and junction disagree at one end, which may indicate a read error. The genes are TRBV6-1 and TRBJ1-5; TRBD1 aligns across 9 bases. CDR1 is MNHNS and CDR2 is SASEGT in the germline V gene. This CDR3 contains 15 residues. CDR3 DNA: TGTGCCGGCAGTGAAGAGGGGACAGGGTATCAGCCCCAGCATTTT. It translates to CAGSEEGTGYQPQHF.

Comments on this clonotype: At one of its ends the junction is not consistent with the germline gene, which may arise from a read error. The chain carries TRBV6-1 and TRBJ2-2, with unresolved D. Per germline, CDR1 MNHNS and CDR2 SASEGT. The CDR3 contains 12 residues. CDR3 in DNA: TGTGCCAGCAGAGGGAACATCGGGGAGCTGTTTTTT. Translated: CASRGNIGELFF.

V and J are TRBV6-2 or TRBV6-3 and TRBJ1-4, with D possibly matching TRBD1 (6 bases). Germline V gene sequence: CDR1 MNHEY, CDR2 SVGEGT. Trimming pared 4 bases from V and 5 bases from J, leaving 11 bases between. The CDR3 is 14 amino acids. The CDR3 here is CASSFGQWNEKLFF. In nucleotides, the CDR3 is TGTGCCAGCAGTTTCGGACAGTGGAATGAAAAACTGTTTTTT.